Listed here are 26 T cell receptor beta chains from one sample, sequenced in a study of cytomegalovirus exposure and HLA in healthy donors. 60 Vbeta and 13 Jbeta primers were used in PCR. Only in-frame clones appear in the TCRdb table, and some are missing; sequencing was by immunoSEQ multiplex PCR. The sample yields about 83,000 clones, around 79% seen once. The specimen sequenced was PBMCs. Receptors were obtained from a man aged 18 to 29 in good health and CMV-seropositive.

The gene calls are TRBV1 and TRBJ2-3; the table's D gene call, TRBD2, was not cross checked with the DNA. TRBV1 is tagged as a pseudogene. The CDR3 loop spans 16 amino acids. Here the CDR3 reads CTSSQDRGPSTDTQYF. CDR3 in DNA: TGCACCAGCAGCCAAGATCGCGGCCCCAGCACAGATACGCAGTATTTT.

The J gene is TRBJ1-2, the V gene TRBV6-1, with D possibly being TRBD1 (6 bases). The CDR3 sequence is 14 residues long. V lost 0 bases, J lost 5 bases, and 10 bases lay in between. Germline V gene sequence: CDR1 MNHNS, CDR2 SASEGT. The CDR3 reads CASSEAGGTYGYTF. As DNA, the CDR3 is TGTGCCAGCAGTGAAGCGGGTGGGACATATGGCTACACCTTC.

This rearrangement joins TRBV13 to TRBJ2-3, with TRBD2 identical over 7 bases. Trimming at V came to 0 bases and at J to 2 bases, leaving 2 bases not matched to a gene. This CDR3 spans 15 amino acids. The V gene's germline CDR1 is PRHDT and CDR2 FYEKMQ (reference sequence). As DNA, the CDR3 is TGTGCCAGCAGCTTAGGGGCGGGAGACACAGATACGCAGTATTTT. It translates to CASSLGAGDTDTQYF.

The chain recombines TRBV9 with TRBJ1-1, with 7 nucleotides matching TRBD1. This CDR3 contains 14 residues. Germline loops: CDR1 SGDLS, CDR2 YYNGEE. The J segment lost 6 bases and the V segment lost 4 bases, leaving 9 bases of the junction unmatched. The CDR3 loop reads CASSPGARGAEAFF. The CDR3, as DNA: TGTGCCAGCAGCCCTGGGGCCAGGGGGGCTGAAGCTTTCTTT.

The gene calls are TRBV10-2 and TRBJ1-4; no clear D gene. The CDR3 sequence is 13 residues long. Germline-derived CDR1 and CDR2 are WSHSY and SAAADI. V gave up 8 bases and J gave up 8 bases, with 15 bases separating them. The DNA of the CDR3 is TGCGCCAGCTCACTCCGGGGAAGGGAAAAACTGTTTTTT. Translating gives CASSLRGREKLFF.

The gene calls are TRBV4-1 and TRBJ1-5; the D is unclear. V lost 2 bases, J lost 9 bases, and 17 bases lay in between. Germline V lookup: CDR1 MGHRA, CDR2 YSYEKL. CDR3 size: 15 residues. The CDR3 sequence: CASSQLWAGESPQHF. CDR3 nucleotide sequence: TGCGCCAGCAGCCAACTATGGGCAGGCGAATCGCCCCAGCATTTT.

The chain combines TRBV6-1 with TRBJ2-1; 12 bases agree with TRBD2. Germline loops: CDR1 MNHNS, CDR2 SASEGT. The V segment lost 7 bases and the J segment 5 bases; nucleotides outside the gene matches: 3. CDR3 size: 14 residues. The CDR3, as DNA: TGTGCCAGCAACCTAGCGGGAGGGCACAATGAGCAGTTCTTC. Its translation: CASNLAGGHNEQFF.

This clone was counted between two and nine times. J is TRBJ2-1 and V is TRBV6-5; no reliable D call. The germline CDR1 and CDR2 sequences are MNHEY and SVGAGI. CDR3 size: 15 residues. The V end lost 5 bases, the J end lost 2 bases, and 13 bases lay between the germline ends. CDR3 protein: CASSHTGTAYNEQFF. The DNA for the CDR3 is TGTGCCAGCAGTCATACTGGAACAGCCTACAATGAGCAGTTCTTC.

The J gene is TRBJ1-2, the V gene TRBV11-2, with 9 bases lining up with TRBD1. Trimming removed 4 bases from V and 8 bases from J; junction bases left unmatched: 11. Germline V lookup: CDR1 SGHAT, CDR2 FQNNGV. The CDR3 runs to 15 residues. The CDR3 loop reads CASSSSDRGSRGYTF. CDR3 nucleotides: TGTGCCAGCAGCTCATCCGACAGGGGGAGTCGCGGCTACACCTTC. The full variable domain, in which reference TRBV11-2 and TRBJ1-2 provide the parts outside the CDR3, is EAGVAQSPRYKIIEKRQSVAFWCNPISGHATLYWYQQILGQGPKLLIQFQNNGVVDDSQLPKDRFSAERLKGVDSTLKIQPAKLEDSAVYLCASSSSDRGSRGYTFGSGTRLTVV.

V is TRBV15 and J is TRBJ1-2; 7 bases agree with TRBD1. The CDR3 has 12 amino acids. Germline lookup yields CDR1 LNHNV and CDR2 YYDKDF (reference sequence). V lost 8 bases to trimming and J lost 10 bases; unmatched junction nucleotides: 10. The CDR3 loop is CATGDSLVIYTF. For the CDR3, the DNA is TGTGCCACCGGGGACAGCCTGGTAATCTACACCTTC.

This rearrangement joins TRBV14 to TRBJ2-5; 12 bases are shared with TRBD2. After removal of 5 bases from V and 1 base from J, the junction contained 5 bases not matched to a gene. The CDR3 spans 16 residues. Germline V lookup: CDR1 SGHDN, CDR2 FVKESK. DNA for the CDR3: TGTGCCAGCAGCAGCGGGACTAGCGGGTCCCAAGAGACCCAGTACTTC. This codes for CASSSGTSGSQETQYF.

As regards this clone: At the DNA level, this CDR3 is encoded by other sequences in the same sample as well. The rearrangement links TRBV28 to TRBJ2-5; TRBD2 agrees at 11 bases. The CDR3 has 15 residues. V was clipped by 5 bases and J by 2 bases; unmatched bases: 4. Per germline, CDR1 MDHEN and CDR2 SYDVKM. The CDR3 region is CASSPGLAGQETQYF. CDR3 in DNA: TGTGCCAGCAGTCCTGGACTAGCGGGTCAAGAGACCCAGTACTTC.

The CDR3 region has the DNA TGTGCCAGCAGTTTAGAGGGACAGCTTTACTTC. Translated: CASSLEGQLYF. The genes are TRBV28 and TRBJ2-7; 7 bases fit TRBD1. The CDR3 extends over 11 amino acids. V gave up 2 bases and J gave up 13 bases; unmatched junction bases: 5. In germline, CDR1 is MDHEN, CDR2 SYDVKM.

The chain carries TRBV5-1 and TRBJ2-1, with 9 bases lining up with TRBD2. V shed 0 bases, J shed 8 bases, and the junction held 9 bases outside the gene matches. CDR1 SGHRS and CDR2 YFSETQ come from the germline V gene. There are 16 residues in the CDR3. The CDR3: CASSLAPSGAGDEQFF. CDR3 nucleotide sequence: TGCGCCAGCAGCTTGGCGCCTAGCGGGGCTGGAGATGAGCAGTTCTTC. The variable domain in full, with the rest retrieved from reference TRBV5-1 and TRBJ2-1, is KAGVTQTPRYLIKTRGQQVTLSCSPISGHRSVSWYQQTPGQGLQFLFEYFSETQRNKGNFPGRFSGRQFSNSRSEMNVSTLELGDSALYLCASSLAPSGAGDEQFFGPGTRLTVL.

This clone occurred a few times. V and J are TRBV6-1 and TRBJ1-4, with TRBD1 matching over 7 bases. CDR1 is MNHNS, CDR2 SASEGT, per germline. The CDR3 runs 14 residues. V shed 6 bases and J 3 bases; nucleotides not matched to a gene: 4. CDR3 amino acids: CASRRQGPNEKLFF. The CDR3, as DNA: TGTGCCAGCAGAAGACAGGGCCCTAATGAAAAACTGTTTTTT.

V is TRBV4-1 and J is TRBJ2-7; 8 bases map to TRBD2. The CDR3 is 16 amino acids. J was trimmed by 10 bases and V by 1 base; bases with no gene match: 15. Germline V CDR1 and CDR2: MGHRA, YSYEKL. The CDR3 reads CASSQAAGGRLLRQYF. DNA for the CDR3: TGCGCCAGCAGCCAAGCGGCGGGCGGGAGGCTCCTACGCCAGTACTTC.

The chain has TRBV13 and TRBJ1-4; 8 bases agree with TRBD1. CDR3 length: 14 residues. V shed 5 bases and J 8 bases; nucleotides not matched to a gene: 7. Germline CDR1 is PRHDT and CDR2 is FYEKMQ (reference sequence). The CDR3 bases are TGTGCCAGCAGCGAGGACAGGGCGCGGGAAAAACTGTTTTTT. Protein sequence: CASSEDRAREKLFF. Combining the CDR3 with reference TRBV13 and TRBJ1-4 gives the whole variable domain AAGVIQSPRHLIKEKRETATLKCYPIPRHDTVYWYQQGPGQDPQFLISFYEKMQSDKGSIPDRFSAQQFSDYHSELNMSSLELGDSALYFCASSEDRAREKLFFGSGTQLSVL.

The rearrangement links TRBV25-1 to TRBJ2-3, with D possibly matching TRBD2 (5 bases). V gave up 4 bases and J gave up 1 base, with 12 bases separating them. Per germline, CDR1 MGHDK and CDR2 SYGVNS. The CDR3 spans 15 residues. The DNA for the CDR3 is TGTGCCAGCAGTGGGTGGGAGTGGGGCACAGATACGCAGTATTTT. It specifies CASSGWEWGTDTQYF. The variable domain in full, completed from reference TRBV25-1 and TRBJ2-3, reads EADIYQTPRYLVIGTGKKITLECSQTMGHDKMYWYQQDPGMELHLIHYSYGVNSTEKGDLSSESTVSRIRTEHFPLTLESARPSHTSQYLCASSGWEWGTDTQYFGPGTRLTVL.

In nucleotides, the CDR3 is TGTGCCAGTAGTAGGAACAGCAACTACGAGCAGTACTTC. It is translated as CASSRNSNYEQYF. The gene calls are TRBV19 and TRBJ2-7, with D unresolved. V was pared by 4 bases and J by 3 bases, with 10 bases between. CDR3 length: 13 residues. Germline values: CDR1 LNHDA, CDR2 SQIVND (reference sequence).

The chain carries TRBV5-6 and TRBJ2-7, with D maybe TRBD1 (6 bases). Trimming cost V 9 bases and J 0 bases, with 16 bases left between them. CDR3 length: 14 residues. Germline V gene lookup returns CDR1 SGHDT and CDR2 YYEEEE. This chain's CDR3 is CATGDLGNSYEQYF. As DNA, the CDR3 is TGTGCCACAGGGGACCTAGGGAACTCCTACGAGCAGTACTTC.

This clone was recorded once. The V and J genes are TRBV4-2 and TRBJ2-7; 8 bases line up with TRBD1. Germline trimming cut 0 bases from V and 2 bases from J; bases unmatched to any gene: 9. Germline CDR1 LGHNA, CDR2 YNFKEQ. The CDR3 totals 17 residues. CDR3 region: CASSQDAKQGDTYEQYF. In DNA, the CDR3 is TGTGCCAGCAGCCAAGACGCCAAACAGGGGGATACCTACGAGCAGTACTTC.

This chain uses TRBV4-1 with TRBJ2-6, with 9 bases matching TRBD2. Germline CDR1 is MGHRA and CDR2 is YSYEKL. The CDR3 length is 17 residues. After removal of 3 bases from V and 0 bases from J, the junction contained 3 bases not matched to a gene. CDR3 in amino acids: CASSQLAGFSGANVLTF. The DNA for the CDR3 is TGCGCCAGCAGCCAGCTAGCGGGGTTCTCTGGGGCCAACGTCCTGACTTTC.

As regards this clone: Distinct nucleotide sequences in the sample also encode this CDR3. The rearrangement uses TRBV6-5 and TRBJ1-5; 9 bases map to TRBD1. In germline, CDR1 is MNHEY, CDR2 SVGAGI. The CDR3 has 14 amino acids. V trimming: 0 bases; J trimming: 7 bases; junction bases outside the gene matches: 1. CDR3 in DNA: TGTGCCAGCAGTTACTCAACAGGGGGCCAGCCCCAGCATTTT. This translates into CASSYSTGGQPQHF.

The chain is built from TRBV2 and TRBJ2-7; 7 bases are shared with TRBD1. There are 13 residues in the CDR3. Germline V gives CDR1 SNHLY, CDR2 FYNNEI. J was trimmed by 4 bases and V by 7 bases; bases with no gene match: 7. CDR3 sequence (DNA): TGTGCCAGCATCGAAGTACAGGGGTACGAGCAGTACTTC. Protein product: CASIEVQGYEQYF.

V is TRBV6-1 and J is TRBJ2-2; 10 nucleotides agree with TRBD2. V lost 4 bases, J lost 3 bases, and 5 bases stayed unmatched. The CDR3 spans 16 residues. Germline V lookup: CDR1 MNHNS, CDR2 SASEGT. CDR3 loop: CASSGWTSGHTGELFF. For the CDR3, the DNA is TGTGCCAGCAGTGGCTGGACTAGCGGCCACACCGGGGAGCTGTTTTTT.

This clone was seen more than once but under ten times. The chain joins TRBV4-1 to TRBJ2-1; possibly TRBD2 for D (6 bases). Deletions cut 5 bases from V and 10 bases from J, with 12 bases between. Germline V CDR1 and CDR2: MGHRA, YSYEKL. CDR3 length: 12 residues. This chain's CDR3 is CASSFRGREQFF. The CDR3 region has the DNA TGCGCCAGCAGCTTCCGTGGGAGGGAGCAGTTCTTC.